This record concerns one T cell receptor beta chain sequence. The table came from immunoSEQ multiplex PCR; TCRdb's copy has only in-frame clones and leaves some out. The sample includes roughly 93,000 clones, 95% of them seen just once. This entry belongs to a study of technical replicates of blood from a handful of donors. V was pared by 0 bases and J by 6 bases, with 8 bases of the junction left unmatched. The CDR3 contains 17 residues. Per the germline V gene, CDR1 is SGHNT and CDR2 is YENEEA. Specimen: T cells isolated from PBMCs. This receptor was taken from a human donor in good health. The V gene is TRBV11-3, the J gene TRBJ1-4, with 9 bases that match TRBD1. The CDR3 DNA sequence: TGTGCCAGCAGCTTAGAGGGGACAGGGACGGGACATGAAAAACTGTTTTTT. It specifies CASSLEGTGTGHEKLFF.